Reported below is one T cell receptor (beta chain). The sample is drawn from a study of OX40 agonist ivuxolimab in advanced cancers. The CDR3 is 12 residues long. From germline, CDR1 is KGHSH and CDR2 LQKENI. Trimming shortened V by 3 bases and J by 15 bases, and 14 bases separated the two germline ends. Assay used: immunoSEQ multiplex PCR; TCRdb lists only in-frame clones, some missing. The data show tens of thousands of clones, over 75% seen once. Sequenced here: CD4+ or CD8+ T cells sorted from blood, sampled in a trial of the OX40 agonist ivuxolimab. The clonotype originates from an adult with an advanced solid tumor such as melanoma, head and neck, liver or kidney cancer. This sequence joins TRBV18 and TRBJ1-4; TRBD1 is a possible D gene (6 bases). CDR3 in DNA: TGTGCCAGCTCACCTTACGGACAGCGTGTGTTTTTT. Protein sequence: CASSPYGQRVFF.